This TCR beta chain came from a study of tumor-infiltrating lymphocytes in primary liver carcinoma. With regard to this clonotype: Its antigen is currently unknown. Germline and junction disagree at one end, which may indicate a read error.

CDR3 length equals 11 residues. Germline V CDR1 and CDR2: SGHAT, FQNNGV. The study, taken as a whole, reports: Tumors and blood were compared for top-250-clone fraction, and tumors had the significantly higher value (p = 0.039). Presence in all five tumor regions was observed for only about 7.5-24% of top clones.

A constant-region primer served to make TCR beta cDNA from approximately 490 ng total RNA. Employing slightly modified ARM-PCR, three nested multiplex PCR rounds were run, and these gave rise to the TCR beta libraries. Forward primers for TRBV1-TRBV30 and a C-beta reverse primer served the first two PCR rounds, at about 10 cycles each. TCRdb fed the multiplex PCR reads into MiXCR, producing one record per CDR3 protein. The table includes approximately 110,000 distinct CDR3 sequences, under 65% detected once. Co-extracted RNA and DNA came from about 19-30 mg of unsorted bulk tissue. Chronic HBV infection was present, with no prior treatment. Every tumor was sampled at five separate regions.

Sequencing was done on a sample of liver tumor tissue from sampling region 3. Described subset: tumor region T3, left-lateral pole. The chain recombines TRBV11-2 with TRBJ2-5; D not certain. The sequence derives from a woman aged 55-69 years with primary liver carcinoma and hepatitis B virus infection. CDR3 nucleotides: TGTGTCAGCAGCTTAGTTGAGGCCCAGTACTTC. It encodes CVSSLVEAQYF.